The entry below gives a single T cell receptor beta chain sequence along with its context. Its antigen remains undetermined. Base quality data are lacking; no much larger clone is found one base away. Taken with the paper, the label for time point translates to: about 28 days (+/-7) after the second vaccine dose. Because spike-specific TCR depth and breadth did not differ between the two schedules, AZD1222 recipients who got a second dose at roughly 4 weeks were pooled with those who got a second dose at roughly 12 weeks. Samples from vaccinated people were obtained from the UK trials COV001 and COV002, which included a single-blind randomized controlled phase 2/3 trial of AZD1222 (ChAdOx1 nCoV-19) in healthy adults. For TCRbeta chain sequencing, PBMC samples from trial participants were taken at day 0 and at day 28 after the second dose. This sample was included in a study of T cell responses to AZD1222 COVID-19 vaccine (dated by TCRdb to about 2021). In terms of the full investigation: A total of around 240 trial participants underwent TCR sequencing, of whom 200 to 220 received two doses of AZD1222 and about 26 received two doses of the MenACWY control vaccine. Trial participants were enrolled by age into subgroups of 18-55, 56-69 and 70-plus years, and about 150, 27 and 61 TCR-sequenced participants, respectively, were included in these subgroups. What the authors observed across the whole study: Epitopes outside the regions mutated in the B.1.351 and B.1.1.7 variants were reportedly recognized by nearly half of the unique spike-specific TCRs. No day 14 peak-response samples were available, so repertoires were characterized only after the peak T cell response. In the small 56-69-year group, the increase in depth fell short of significance, most likely because of low power. Spike-specific TCR breadth and depth rose significantly after two AZD1222 doses compared with day 0 and with MenACWY recipients. The whole spike protein was spanned by vaccine-associated CD4 TCRs, and dominant responses were seen in regions 160-218 and 743-854. Participants were mostly white British and included more females than males, and it was suggested by the authors that clonal diversity may have been underestimated. Only five to seven AZD1222 recipients were SARS-CoV-2 seropositive at baseline, limiting conclusions about previously exposed vaccinees.

The CDR3 regions of human TCRbeta chains were analyzed by immunosequencing. In the source study's methods: TCRs in the repertoires were compared against a reference library of SARS-CoV-2-specific TCRs that had been generated with the MIRA antigen-specificity platform. Breadth meant the fraction of unique TCRs that were SARS-CoV-2-associated, whereas depth meant the fraction of total T cells that were SARS-CoV-2-associated. Each spike-specific TCR was assigned to its reactive spike region and to a CD4 or CD8 class using the MIRA data. Log10-transformed breadth and depth values were compared by one-way ANOVA with Sidak's multiple comparisons tests. TCRdb took this table from immuneACCESS and kept in-frame rearrangements with V and J called. Such tables lack part of the clones; where checked against another copy, unresolved V genes explain under half of the gap, and the rest is unexplained. D and trimming come from the DNA, and the V and J calls and clone size come from that table. Recorded for this sample are tens of thousands of clones; roughly 85% of them occurred a single time. The ten most abundant clones make up more than 9% of the sample.

As encoded in the germline V gene (reference sequence), CDR1 is SGHNT while CDR2 is YYREEE. The cysteine opens and the phenylalanine closes a CDR3 of 13 amino acids. Only CDR3 DNA remains: 39 bases, in frame from the first base. V and J are truncated by 1 base and 9 bases respectively, leaving an intervening sequence of 10 bases. The rearranged chain carries TRBV5-4 and TRBJ2-2; TRBD2 is a possible D gene, resting on 6 matching bases. The sequence came from an adult who received the AZD1222 COVID-19 vaccine. Sequenced material: peripheral blood, taken 28 days after the second AZD1222 dose. The CDR3 corresponds to CASSLWEARELFF. The bases read TGTGCCAGCAGCTTGTGGGAGGCCCGGGAGCTGTTTTTT.